This TCR beta chain emerged from a study of blood T cells in healthy people across ages. Looking at the study overall: With template switching, about one barcoded beta molecule was captured per two T cells. Study results and caveats: Diversity was higher, and naive CD4+ cells more numerous, in long-lived donors than in aged donors. Diversity estimates drawn from one million T cells were deemed underestimates.

Together with a sample-barcoded 5' primer, a J-beta primer mix was included in a second PCR lasting 7 to 11 cycles. TCRdb re-called the 5' RACE reads with MiXCR, one entry per CDR3 protein. Of over a million distinct CDR3 sequences in the sample, around 25% are singletons; the top ten hold approximately 0.79%. Losses at the gene ends were 4 bases for V and 8 bases for J; bases not matched to a gene: 5. CDR3 length equals 13 residues. Germline values: CDR1 SNHLY, CDR2 FYNNEI. On this clonotype: Its antigen is not known.

The same sample was also used in a study of T cells of mothers and their children. Per that paper: Every mother produced more than 10 million TCR beta CDR3 reads, whereas every child provided about 3 million.

The gene calls are TRBV2 and TRBJ2-1; 7 bases are shared with TRBD2. The TCR comes from a girl aged 2 to 10 in good health. The sequenced sample consisted of blood. In nucleotides, the CDR3 is TGTGCCAGCAGTGTACTAGCGAGGGATGAGCAGTTCTTC. Residues: CASSVLARDEQFF.